These 9 T cell receptor beta chains were all obtained from the same sample, sequenced in a study of CD8 T cells in ankylosing spondylitis. Antigen specificity for these receptors is unknown. General observations from the study: What appeared characteristic of ankylosing spondylitis blood was a TCR beta motif of under 10 highly homologous variants.

TCRdb passed the 5' RACE reads through MiXCR, listing each CDR3 protein once. The data hold approximately 540,000 distinct CDR3 sequences, with about 13% observed a single time. Sample: blood, either unsorted or a sorted T cell fraction (not recorded which). These receptors all stem from a male donor with ankylosing spondylitis.

This chain connects TRBV24-1 to TRBJ2-3; maybe TRBD2 (6 bases). Germline-derived CDR1 and CDR2 are KGHDR and SFDVKD. Trimming shortened V by 0 bases and J by 7 bases, and 13 bases separated the two germline ends. CDR3 length: 15 amino acids. DNA of the CDR3: TGTGCCACCAGTGATTTGGGGCTAGCGAGTCATACGCAGTATTTT. Amino acid sequence: CATSDLGLASHTQYF.

The V and J genes are TRBV7-9 and TRBJ1-6; D is unresolved. Trimming removed 3 bases from V and 9 bases from J, with 12 bases in between. The V gene's germline CDR1 is SEHNR and CDR2 FQNEAQ (reference sequence). The CDR3 is 14 amino acids. CDR3 loop: CASSFGGEGSPLHF. CDR3 in DNA: TGTGCCAGCAGCTTTGGAGGCGAGGGTTCACCCCTCCACTTT.

This clonotype was counted a few times. A read error may produce the germline difference seen at one junction end. The rearrangement links TRBV5-1 to TRBJ2-1, with 10 bases matching TRBD2. Germline CDR1 and CDR2: SGHRS and YFSETQ. The CDR3 runs 14 residues. CDR3 in DNA: TGCGCCAGCAGCTGGTCTAGCGGGAGTTATGAAATTGACTTC. As protein: CASSWSSGSYEIDF.

In its sample, this clonotype was seen many times. This chain links TRBV7-9 with TRBJ2-1; D not certain. The CDR3 sequence is 16 residues long. CDR1 is SEHNR and CDR2 is FQNEAQ in the germline V gene (reference sequence). V dropped 2 bases and J dropped 7 bases, with 18 bases sitting between them. CDR3 in amino acids: CASSLTPNPPKNEQFF. In nucleotides, the CDR3 is TGTGCCAGCAGCTTAACCCCTAACCCCCCCAAAAATGAGCAGTTCTTC.

This clonotype was counted ten times or more. The chain recombines TRBV12-3 or TRBV12-4 with TRBJ1-3, with D tentatively TRBD1 (6 bases). The CDR3 spans 14 residues. V was clipped by 6 bases and J by 4 bases, with 13 bases between them. The CDR3 coding sequence is TGTGCCAGCAGGTCTCCGGGGACAGGAAACACCATATATTTT. This sequence encodes CASRSPGTGNTIYF.

This clonotype was found a few times. The gene calls are TRBV20-1 and TRBJ1-1; maybe TRBD1 (5 bases). The CDR3 covers 14 residues. From germline, CDR1 is DFQATT and CDR2 SNEGSKA (reference sequence). V lost 6 bases, J lost 4 bases, and 18 bases lay in between. As DNA, the CDR3 is TGCAGTGCCCCTTCCCGGCAGGGAGGCACTGAAGCTTTCTTT. It codes for CSAPSRQGGTEAFF.

This clonotype was detected a few times. The chain uses TRBV7-2 and TRBJ1-2; 8 bases are shared with TRBD1. Germline assignment: CDR1 SGHTA and CDR2 FQGNSA. This CDR3 is 16 amino acids long. The junction had 7 bases not matched to a gene; V was cut back by 2 bases and J by 2 bases. The CDR3: CASSLPQGARNYGYTF. CDR3 in DNA: TGTGCCAGCAGCTTACCTCAGGGGGCCCGCAACTATGGCTACACCTTC.

The chain has TRBV11-2 and TRBJ2-7; 14 bases fit TRBD2. This CDR3 is 15 amino acids long. Germline V gene sequence: CDR1 SGHAT, CDR2 FQNNGV. V lost 5 bases, J lost 6 bases, and 6 bases stayed unmatched. The DNA for the CDR3 is TGTGCCAGCAGCCCTGGGACTAGCGGGAGAGGCGAGCAGTACGTC. This sequence encodes CASSPGTSGRGEQYV.

This clonotype was seen more than once but under ten times. The gene calls are TRBV24-1 and TRBJ2-5; D is undetermined. V was shortened by 3 bases and J by 2 bases, with 9 bases between the two germline ends. CDR3 length equals 14 residues. Looked up from germline, CDR1 is KGHDR and CDR2 is SFDVKD. This CDR3 reads CATSDASNQETQYF. The CDR3 DNA sequence: TGTGCCACCAGTGATGCCAGCAATCAAGAGACCCAGTACTTC.